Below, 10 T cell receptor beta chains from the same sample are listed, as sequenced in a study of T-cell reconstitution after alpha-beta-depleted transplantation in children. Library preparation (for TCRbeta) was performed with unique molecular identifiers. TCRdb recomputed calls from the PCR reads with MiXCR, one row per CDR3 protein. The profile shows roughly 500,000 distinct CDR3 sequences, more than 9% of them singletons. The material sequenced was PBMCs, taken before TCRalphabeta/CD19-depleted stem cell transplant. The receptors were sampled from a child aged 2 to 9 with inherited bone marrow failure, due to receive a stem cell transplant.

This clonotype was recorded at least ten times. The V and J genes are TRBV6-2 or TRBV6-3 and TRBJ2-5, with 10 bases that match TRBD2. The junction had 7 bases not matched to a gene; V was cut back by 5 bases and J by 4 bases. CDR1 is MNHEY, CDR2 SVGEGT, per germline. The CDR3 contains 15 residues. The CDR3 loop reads CASSLSGRLTETQYF. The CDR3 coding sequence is TGTGCCAGCAGTCTTAGCGGGAGGTTGACAGAGACCCAGTACTTC.

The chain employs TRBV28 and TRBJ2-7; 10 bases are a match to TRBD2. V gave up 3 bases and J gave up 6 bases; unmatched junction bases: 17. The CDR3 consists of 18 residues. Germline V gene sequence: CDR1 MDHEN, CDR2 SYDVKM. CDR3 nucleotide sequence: TGTGCCAGCAGTTTTAAGACAGGGACAGCGGGAGGGTCGTTCGAGCAGTACTTC. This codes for CASSFKTGTAGGSFEQYF.

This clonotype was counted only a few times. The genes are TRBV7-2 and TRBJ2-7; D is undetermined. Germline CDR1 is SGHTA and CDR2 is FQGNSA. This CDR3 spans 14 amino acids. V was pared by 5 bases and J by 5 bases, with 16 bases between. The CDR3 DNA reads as TGTGCCAGCAGCCCCTCTATCGGTTACGACGAGCAGTACTTC. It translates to CASSPSIGYDEQYF.

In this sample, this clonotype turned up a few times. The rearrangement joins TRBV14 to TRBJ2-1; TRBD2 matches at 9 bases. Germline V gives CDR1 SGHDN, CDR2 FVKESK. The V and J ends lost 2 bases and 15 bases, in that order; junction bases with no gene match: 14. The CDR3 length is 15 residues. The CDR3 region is CASSQSASGIPTPFF. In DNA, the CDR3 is TGTGCCAGCAGCCAATCGGCTAGCGGGATCCCGACCCCGTTCTTC.

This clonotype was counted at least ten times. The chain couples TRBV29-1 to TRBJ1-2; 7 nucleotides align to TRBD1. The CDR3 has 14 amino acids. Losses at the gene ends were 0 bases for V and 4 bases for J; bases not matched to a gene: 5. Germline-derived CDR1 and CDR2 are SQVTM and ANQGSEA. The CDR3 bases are TGCAGCGTTGAAGATCTCGCAGGGGGCTATGGCTACACCTTC. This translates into CSVEDLAGGYGYTF.

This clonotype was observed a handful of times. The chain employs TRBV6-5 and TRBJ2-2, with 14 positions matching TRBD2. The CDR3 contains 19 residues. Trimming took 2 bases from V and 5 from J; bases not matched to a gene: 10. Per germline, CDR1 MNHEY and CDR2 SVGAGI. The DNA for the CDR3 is TGTGCCAGCAGTTACGGGACTAGCGGGAGACCCTTGGGGACCGGGGAGCTGTTTTTT. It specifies CASSYGTSGRPLGTGELFF.

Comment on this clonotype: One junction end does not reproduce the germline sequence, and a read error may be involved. The CDR3 protein is CACSPGLAHLYEQYF. The CDR3 DNA reads as TGTGCCTGCAGCCCGGGACTAGCCCACCTCTACGAGCAGTACTTC. The chain employs TRBV3-1 and TRBJ2-7; the match to TRBD2 covers 9 bases. Germline V gives CDR1 LGHDT, CDR2 YNNKEL (reference sequence). The CDR3 totals 15 residues.

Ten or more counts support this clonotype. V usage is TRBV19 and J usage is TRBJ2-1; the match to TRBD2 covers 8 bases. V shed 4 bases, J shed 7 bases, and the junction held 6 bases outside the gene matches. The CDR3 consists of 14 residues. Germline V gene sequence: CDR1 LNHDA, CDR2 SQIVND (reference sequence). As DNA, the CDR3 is TGTGCCAGTAGTACAGACATAGCGGGAAATGAGCAGTTCTTC. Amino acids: CASSTDIAGNEQFF.

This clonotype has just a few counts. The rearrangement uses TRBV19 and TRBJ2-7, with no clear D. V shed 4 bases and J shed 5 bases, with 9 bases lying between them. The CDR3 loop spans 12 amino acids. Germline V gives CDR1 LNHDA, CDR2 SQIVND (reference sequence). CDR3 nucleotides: TGTGCCAGTAGTAGGGGAAACCACGAGCAGTACTTC. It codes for CASSRGNHEQYF. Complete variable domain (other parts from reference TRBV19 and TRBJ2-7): DGGITQSPKYLFRKEGQNVTLSCEQNLNHDAMYWYRQDPGQGLRLIYYSQIVNDFQKGDIAEGYSVSREKKESFPLTVTSAQKNPTAFYLCASSRGNHEQYFGPGTRLTVT.

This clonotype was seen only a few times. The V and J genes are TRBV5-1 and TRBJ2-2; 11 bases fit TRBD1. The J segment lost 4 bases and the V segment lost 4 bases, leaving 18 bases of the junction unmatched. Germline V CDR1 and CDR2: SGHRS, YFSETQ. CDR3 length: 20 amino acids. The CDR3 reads CASSAWRTGGFSPSTGELFF. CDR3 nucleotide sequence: TGCGCCAGCAGCGCCTGGAGGACAGGGGGCTTTTCCCCCAGCACCGGGGAGCTGTTTTTT.